This T cell receptor (beta chain) was observed in a study of T cell responses to AZD1222 COVID-19 vaccine. Study observations and caveats: Recipients of two AZD1222 doses showed rising Spike-specific TCR breadth and depth. Reportedly, close to half of spike-specific TCRs are directed against unmutated variant regions. Donors were largely white British and mainly female; clonal diversity was possibly underestimated. All repertoire sampling was performed exclusively after the peak T cell response.

The protocol was immunoSEQ multiplex PCR, while the TCRdb copy is restricted to in-frame clones and leaves out a portion. Counted here are around 99,000 clones, around 87% occurring once; the ten biggest clones make up around 4.4%. As regards this clone: What it binds is unknown.

Material: peripheral blood, obtained 28 days after the second AZD1222 dose. The receptor comes from an adult who received the AZD1222 COVID-19 vaccine.

The CDR3 DNA sequence: TGCGCCAGCAGCTTGCAGGGCAGCGGGGATACGCAGTATTTT. Protein: CASSLQGSGDTQYF. The rearrangement links TRBV5-1 to TRBJ2-3; TRBD2 is a possible D gene (6 bases). The CDR3 is made up of 14 amino acids. V lost 1 base to trimming and J lost 6 bases, with 12 bases between them. Germline V gene data show CDR1 as SGHRS and CDR2 as YFSETQ.